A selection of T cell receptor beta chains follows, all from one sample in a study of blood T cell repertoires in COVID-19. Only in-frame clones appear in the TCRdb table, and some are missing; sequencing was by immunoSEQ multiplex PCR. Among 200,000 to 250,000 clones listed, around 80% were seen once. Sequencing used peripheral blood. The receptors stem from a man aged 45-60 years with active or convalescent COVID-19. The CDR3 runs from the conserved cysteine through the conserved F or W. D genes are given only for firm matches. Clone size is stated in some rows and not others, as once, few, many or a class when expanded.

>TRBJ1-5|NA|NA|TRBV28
CASSFPGFGSNQPQHF
TGTGCCAGCAGTTTTCCAGGGTTCGGGAGCAATCAGCCCCAGCATTTT
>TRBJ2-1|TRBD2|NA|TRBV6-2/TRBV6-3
CASSSLEAGGYNEQFF
TGTGCCAGCAGTTCCCTGGAAGCGGGAGGGTACAATGAGCAGTTCTTC
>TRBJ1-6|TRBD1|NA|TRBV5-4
CASSLGPDRNNSPLHF
TGTGCCAGCAGCTTGGGACCGGACAGGAATAATTCACCCCTCCACTTT
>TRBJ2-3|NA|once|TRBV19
CASSIRADQPQYF
TGTGCCAGTAGTATCAGAGCGGACCAGCCGCAGTATTTT
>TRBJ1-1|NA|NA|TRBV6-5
CASTSYRDTEAFF
TGTGCCAGCACCTCCTACAGGGACACTGAAGCTTTCTTT
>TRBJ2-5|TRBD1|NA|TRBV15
CATRSAGGAEETQYF
TGTGCCACCAGGAGCGCAGGGGGCGCGGAAGAGACCCAGTACTTC
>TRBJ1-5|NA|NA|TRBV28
CASSQGRQPQHF
TGTGCCAGCAGCCAAGGGAGGCAGCCCCAGCATTTT
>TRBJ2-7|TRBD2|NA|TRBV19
CASSISGSTYEQYF
TGTGCCAGTAGTATTAGCGGGAGCACCTACGAGCAGTACTTC
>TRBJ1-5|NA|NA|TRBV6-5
CASSYSGQDNQPQHF
TGTGCCAGCAGTTACAGTGGGCAGGACAATCAGCCCCAGCATTTT
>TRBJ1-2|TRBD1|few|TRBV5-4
CASSLAPGGTYGYTF
TGTGCCAGCAGCTTGGCCCCAGGGGGTACCTATGGCTACACCTTC
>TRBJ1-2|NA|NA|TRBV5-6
CASSLRLAGARKNYGYTF
TGTGCCAGCAGCTTGAGGCTCGCGGGGGCAAGGAAGAACTATGGCTACACCTTC
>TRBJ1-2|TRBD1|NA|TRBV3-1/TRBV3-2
CASSQTGGAVYGYTF
TGTGCCAGCAGCCAGACAGGGGGCGCCGTCTATGGCTACACCTTC
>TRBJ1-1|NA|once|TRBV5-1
CASTDRGGNTEAFF
TGCGCCAGCACTGACCGGGGAGGTAATACTGAAGCTTTCTTT
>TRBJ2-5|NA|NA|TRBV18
CASSLPGGTQYF
TGTGCCAGCTCACTTCCCGGCGGGACCCAGTACTTC
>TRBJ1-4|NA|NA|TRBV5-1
CASSSSGVPNEKLFF
TGCGCCAGCAGCTCCTCAGGGGTTCCTAATGAAAAACTGTTTTTT
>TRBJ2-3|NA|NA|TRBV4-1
CASSLLGLPGDTQYF
TGCGCCAGCAGCCTTCTCGGACTGCCGGGGGATACGCAGTATTTT
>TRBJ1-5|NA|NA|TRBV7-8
CASSLAQDQPQHF
TGTGCCAGCAGCTTAGCGCAGGATCAGCCCCAGCATTTT
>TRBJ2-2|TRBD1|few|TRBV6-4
CASSDTGDRVFGRTGELFF
TGTGCCAGCAGTGACACAGGGGACAGGGTTTTTGGGCGAACCGGGGAGCTGTTTTTT
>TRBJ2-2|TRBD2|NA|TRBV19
CASSILLAGYTGELFF
TGTGCCAGTAGTATCTTGCTAGCGGGTTACACCGGGGAGCTGTTTTTT
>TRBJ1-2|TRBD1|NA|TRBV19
CASSIGQGQNYGYTF
TGTGCCAGTAGTATCGGACAGGGTCAAAACTATGGCTACACCTTC
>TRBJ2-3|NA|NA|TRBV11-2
CASSLAAGGASTDTQYF
TGTGCCAGCAGCTTAGCCGCTGGCGGGGCCAGCACAGATACGCAGTATTTT
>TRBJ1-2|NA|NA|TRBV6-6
CASRSGNNYGYTF
TGTGCCAGCAGGTCCGGGAATAACTATGGCTACACCTTC
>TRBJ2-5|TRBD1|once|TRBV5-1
CASSLWGQGGSRETQYF
TGCGCCAGCAGCTTATGGGGACAGGGGGGATCGAGGGAGACCCAGTACTTC
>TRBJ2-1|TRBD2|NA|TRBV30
CAWIAGVGVNEQFF
TGTGCCTGGATTGCGGGAGTAGGTGTTAATGAGCAGTTCTTC
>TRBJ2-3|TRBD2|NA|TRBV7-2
CASSLRDYYTDTQYF
TGTGCCAGCAGCCTCCGGGACTACTACACAGATACGCAGTATTTT
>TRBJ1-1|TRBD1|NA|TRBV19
CASSPGGWNTEAFF
TGTGCCAGTAGTCCAGGGGGTTGGAACACTGAAGCTTTCTTT
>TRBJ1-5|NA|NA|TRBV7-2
CASSLGPFVAQPQHF
TGTGCCAGCAGCTTGGGGCCATTTGTCGCGCAGCCCCAGCATTTT
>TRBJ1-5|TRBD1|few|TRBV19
CASSPGGVRYSNQPQHF
TGTGCCAGTAGTCCAGGGGGCGTTCGCTATAGCAATCAGCCCCAGCATTTT
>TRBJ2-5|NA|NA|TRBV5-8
CASSLYSSKETQYF
TGTGCCAGCAGCTTGTATAGTTCAAAAGAGACCCAGTACTTC
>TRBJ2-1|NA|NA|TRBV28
CASSKSSYNEQFF
TGTGCCAGCTCGAAGAGCTCCTACAATGAGCAGTTCTTC
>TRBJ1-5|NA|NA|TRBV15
CATSRDLEEGQPQHF
TGTGCCACCAGCAGAGATCTCGAGGAGGGTCAGCCCCAGCATTTT
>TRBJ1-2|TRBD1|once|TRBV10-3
CAISDDRGYYGYTF
TGTGCCATCAGTGACGACAGGGGGTACTATGGCTACACCTTC